This TCR beta chain was sequenced in a study of spatial heterogeneity in lung cancer. The sample holds many counts of this clonotype. Its cognate antigen is unknown. This beta chain represents an off-target read in a library built for alpha chains; its size is of limited meaning. TCRdb used MiXCR to reprocess the 5' RACE reads, holding one entry per CDR3 protein. The sample gives 9,500 or so distinct CDR3 sequences, 9.5% to 15% of which show up once; 10% to 13% is in the top ten. The time point was: sample taken at primary tumor resection. Material for sequencing was whole RNA from tumor, nontumor lung or frozen PBMC, left unsorted. Whole-study results and caveats: Mutation tallies in tumors tracked expanded intratumoral alpha and beta TCR counts.

After removal of 2 bases from V and 0 bases from J, the junction contained 3 bases not matched to a gene. Germline CDR1 is MNHEY and CDR2 is SVGAGI. The CDR3 totals 16 residues. This receptor was identified in a male donor with early-stage non-small cell lung cancer. The gene calls are TRBV6-5 and TRBJ2-4; 8 positions agree with TRBD2. Specimen: lung tumor tissue, collected at surgery. The CDR3 bases are TGTGCCAGCAGTTACCCAGGACTAGCAGCCAAAAACATTCAGTACTTC. It encodes CASSYPGLAAKNIQYF.